Listed below are T cell receptor beta chains from one sample, sequenced in a study of blood T cell repertoires in COVID-19. Profiled with immunoSEQ multiplex PCR; TCRdb holds only in-frame clones, not every one. The sample comprises under 150,000 clones, around 86% of which are singletons, and approximately 8.7% rests with the top ten. Sequences were obtained from peripheral blood. The source is a man between 35 and 55 years old with active or convalescent COVID-19. Both conserved end residues are part of each CDR3. D genes are given only for firm matches. Clone sizes are given selectively: once, few, many, or a class where the clone is expanded.

d_gene,v_gene,abundance,j_gene,CDR3aa,CDR3nt
-,TRBV9,-,TRBJ2-3,CASSVADTDTQYF,TGTGCCAGCAGCGTAGCAGACACAGATACGCAGTATTTT
-,TRBV2,-,TRBJ1-4,CASREETHRWEKLFF,TGTGCCAGTAGGGAAGAAACACACAGATGGGAAAAACTGTTTTTT
-,TRBV19,-,TRBJ2-2,CASSKRATANTGELFF,TGTGCCAGTAGTAAGCGTGCGACTGCGAACACCGGGGAGCTGTTTTTT
TRBD1,TRBV5-6,-,TRBJ2-2,CASSFDRGGNTGELFF,TGTGCCAGCAGCTTCGACAGGGGGGGAAACACCGGGGAGCTGTTTTTT
-,TRBV3-1/TRBV3-2,-,TRBJ1-1,CASSHSGEAFF,TGTGCCAGCAGCCACTCGGGGGAAGCTTTCTTT
TRBD2,TRBV12-3/TRBV12-4,-,TRBJ2-1,CARGGLDSNEQFF,TGTGCCAGGGGAGGACTAGATTCCAATGAGCAGTTCTTC
TRBD2,TRBV6-6,few,TRBJ2-3,CASGWGGTDTQYF,TGTGCCAGCGGTTGGGGGGGAACAGATACGCAGTATTTT
-,TRBV25-1,-,TRBJ1-1,CASSRDMNTEAFF,TGTGCCAGCTCGAGAGACATGAACACTGAAGCTTTCTTT
-,TRBV2,-,TRBJ1-2,CASSDGGGYGYTF,TGTGCCAGCAGTGATGGGGGAGGCTATGGCTACACCTTC
TRBD2,TRBV18,-,TRBJ2-3,CASSPRTSGGDTDTQYF,TGTGCCAGCTCACCACGGACTAGCGGGGGGGACACAGATACGCAGTATTTT
-,TRBV4-1,-,TRBJ1-2,CASRQGLDYGYTF,TGCGCCAGCAGACAGGGTTTAGACTATGGCTACACCTTC
-,TRBV10-3,-,TRBJ1-1,CAISESPGLDTEAFF,TGTGCCATCAGTGAGTCGCCGGGGTTGGACACTGAAGCTTTCTTT
TRBD1,TRBV5-1,-,TRBJ2-7,CASSSVGTGTYEQYF,TGCGCCAGCAGTTCGGTTGGGACAGGGACCTACGAGCAGTACTTC
TRBD2,TRBV9,once,TRBJ2-3,CASSDSGGGDTQYF,TGTGCCAGCAGTGATAGCGGGGGGGGAGATACGCAGTATTTT
-,TRBV6-2/TRBV6-3,-,TRBJ2-7,CASSSRDKGMHEQYF,TGTGCCAGCAGTAGCCGGGACAAAGGGATGCACGAGCAGTACTTC
-,TRBV5-1,-,TRBJ2-2,CASTDDPTITGELFF,TGCGCCAGCACCGACGATCCCACTATTACCGGGGAGCTGTTTTTT